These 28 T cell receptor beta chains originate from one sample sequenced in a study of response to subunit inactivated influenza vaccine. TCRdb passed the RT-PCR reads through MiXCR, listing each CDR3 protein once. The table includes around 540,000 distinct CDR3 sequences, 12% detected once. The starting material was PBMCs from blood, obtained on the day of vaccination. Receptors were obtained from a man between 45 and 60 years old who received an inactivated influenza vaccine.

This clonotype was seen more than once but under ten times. The CDR3 coding sequence is TGCAGTGCAAACCTGCTGGGACTAGCGGCAGATACGCAGTATTTT. It encodes CSANLLGLAADTQYF. This chain connects TRBV20-1 to TRBJ2-3, with TRBD2 matching 11 bases. CDR3 length: 15 amino acids. Germline trimming cut 6 bases from V and 4 bases from J; bases unmatched to any gene: 9. The V gene's germline CDR1 is DFQATT and CDR2 SNEGSKA (reference sequence).

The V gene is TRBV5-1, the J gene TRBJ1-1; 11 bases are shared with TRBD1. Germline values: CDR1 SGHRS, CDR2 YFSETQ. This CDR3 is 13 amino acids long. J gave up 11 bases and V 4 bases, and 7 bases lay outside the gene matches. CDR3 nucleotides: TGCGCCAGCAGCGCCGGACAGGGGGCCCAGGCTTTCTTT. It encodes CASSAGQGAQAFF. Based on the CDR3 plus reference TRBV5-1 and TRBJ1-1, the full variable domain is KAGVTQTPRYLIKTRGQQVTLSCSPISGHRSVSWYQQTPGQGLQFLFEYFSETQRNKGNFPGRFSGRQFSNSRSEMNVSTLELGDSALYLCASSAGQGAQAFFGQGTRLTVV.

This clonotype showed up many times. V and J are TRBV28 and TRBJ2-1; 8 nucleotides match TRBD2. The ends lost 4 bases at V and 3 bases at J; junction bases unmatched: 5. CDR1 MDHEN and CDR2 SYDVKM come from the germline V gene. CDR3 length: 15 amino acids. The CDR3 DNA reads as TGTGCCAGCAGTTACACTAGCGGAAGCTACAATGAGCAGTTCTTC. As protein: CASSYTSGSYNEQFF. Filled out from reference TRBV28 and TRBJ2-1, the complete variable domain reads DVKVTQSSRYLVKRTGEKVFLECVQDMDHENMFWYRQDPGLGLRLIYFSYDVKMKEKGDIPEGYSVSREKKERFSLILESASTNQTSMYLCASSYTSGSYNEQFFGPGTRLTVL.

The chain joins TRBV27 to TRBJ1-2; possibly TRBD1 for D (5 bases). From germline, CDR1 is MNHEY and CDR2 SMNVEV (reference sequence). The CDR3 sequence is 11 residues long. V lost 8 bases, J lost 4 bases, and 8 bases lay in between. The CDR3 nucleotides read TGTGCCAGCGGTAGGGGCTATGGCTACACCTTC. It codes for CASGRGYGYTF.

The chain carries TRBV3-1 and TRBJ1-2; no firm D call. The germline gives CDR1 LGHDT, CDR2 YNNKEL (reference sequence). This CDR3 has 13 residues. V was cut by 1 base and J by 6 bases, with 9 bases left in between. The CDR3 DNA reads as TGTGCCAGCAGCCAAGTGGCAGCTAATGGCTACACCTTC. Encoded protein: CASSQVAANGYTF.

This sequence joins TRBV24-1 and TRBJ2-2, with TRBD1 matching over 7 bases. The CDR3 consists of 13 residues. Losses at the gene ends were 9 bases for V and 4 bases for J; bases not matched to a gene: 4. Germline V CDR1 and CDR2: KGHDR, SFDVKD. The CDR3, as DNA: TGTGCCACCGCCAGGGGGATCACCGGGGAGCTGTTTTTT. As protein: CATARGITGELFF.

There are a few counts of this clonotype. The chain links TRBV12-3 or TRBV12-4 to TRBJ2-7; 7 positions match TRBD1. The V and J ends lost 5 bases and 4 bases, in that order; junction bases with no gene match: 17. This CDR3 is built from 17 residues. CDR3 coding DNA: TGTGCCAGCAGTCGACGACAGGGTCGTATTGTAGGGTACGAGCAGTACTTC. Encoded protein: CASSRRQGRIVGYEQYF.

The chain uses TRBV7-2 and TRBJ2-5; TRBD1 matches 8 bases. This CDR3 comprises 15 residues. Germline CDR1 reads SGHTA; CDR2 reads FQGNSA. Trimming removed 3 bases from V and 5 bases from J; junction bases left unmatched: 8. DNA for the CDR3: TGTGCCAGCAGCTTTCGACAGGGGTATGGGGAGACCCAGTACTTC. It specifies CASSFRQGYGETQYF.

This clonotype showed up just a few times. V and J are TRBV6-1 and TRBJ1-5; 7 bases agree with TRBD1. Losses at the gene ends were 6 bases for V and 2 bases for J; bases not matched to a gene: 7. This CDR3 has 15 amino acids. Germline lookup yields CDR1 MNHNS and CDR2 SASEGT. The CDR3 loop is CASRQTGMGNQPQHF. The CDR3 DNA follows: TGTGCCAGCAGACAGACAGGGATGGGCAATCAGCCCCAGCATTTT.

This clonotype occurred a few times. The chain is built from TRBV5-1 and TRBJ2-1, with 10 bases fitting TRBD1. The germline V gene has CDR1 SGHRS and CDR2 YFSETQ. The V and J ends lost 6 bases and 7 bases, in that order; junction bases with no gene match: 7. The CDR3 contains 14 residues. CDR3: CASTQDRGRNEQFF. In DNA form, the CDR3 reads TGCGCCAGCACCCAAGACAGGGGGCGGAATGAGCAGTTCTTC.

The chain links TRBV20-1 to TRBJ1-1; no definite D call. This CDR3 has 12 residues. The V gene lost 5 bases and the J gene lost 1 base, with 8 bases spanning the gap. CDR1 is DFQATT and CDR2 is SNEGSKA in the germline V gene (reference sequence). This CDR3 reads CSALPENTEAFF. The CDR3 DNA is TGCAGTGCTTTACCCGAGAACACTGAAGCTTTCTTT.

The CDR3 sequence is CSARARTVKNQPQHF. CDR3 in DNA: TGCAGTGCTAGAGCCCGGACAGTCAAAAATCAGCCCCAGCATTTT. The chain employs TRBV20-1 and TRBJ1-5; maybe TRBD1 (6 bases). The ends were cut back, 1 base at V and 4 bases at J, with 14 bases in the middle. The CDR3 loop spans 15 amino acids. Germline V gives CDR1 DFQATT, CDR2 SNEGSKA (reference sequence).

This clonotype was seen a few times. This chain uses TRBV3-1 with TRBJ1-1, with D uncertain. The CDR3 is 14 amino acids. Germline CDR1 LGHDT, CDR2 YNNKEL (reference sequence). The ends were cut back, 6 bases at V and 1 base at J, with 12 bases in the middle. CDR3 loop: CASSWTSRNTEAFF. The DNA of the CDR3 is TGTGCCAGCAGTTGGACTAGCAGGAACACTGAAGCTTTCTTT.

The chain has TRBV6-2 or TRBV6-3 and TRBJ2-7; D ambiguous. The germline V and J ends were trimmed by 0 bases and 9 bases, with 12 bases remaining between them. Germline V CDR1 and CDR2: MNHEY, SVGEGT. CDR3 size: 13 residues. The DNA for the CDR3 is TGTGCCAGCAGTTACTCGACCGTCCCCGCGCAGTACTTC. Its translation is CASSYSTVPAQYF.

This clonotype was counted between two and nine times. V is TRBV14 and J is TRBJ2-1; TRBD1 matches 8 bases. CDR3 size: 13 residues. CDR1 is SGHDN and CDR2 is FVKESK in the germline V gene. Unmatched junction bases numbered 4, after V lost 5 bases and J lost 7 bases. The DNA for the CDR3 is TGTGCCAGCAGCTGGACAGGGTGGAATGAGCAGTTCTTC. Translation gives CASSWTGWNEQFF.

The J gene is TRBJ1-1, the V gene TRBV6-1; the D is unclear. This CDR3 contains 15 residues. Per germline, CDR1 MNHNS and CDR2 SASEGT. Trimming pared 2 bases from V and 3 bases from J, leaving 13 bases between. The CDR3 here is CASSEIRNTYTEAFF. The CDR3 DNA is TGTGCCAGCAGTGAAATTCGCAACACTTACACTGAAGCTTTCTTT.

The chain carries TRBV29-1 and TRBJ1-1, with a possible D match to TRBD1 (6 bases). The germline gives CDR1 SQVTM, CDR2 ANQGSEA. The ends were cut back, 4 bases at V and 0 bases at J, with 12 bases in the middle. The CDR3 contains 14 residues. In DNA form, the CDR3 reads TGCAGCGTTGGAGGGGGGGTTCTGAACACTGAAGCTTTCTTT. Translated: CSVGGGVLNTEAFF. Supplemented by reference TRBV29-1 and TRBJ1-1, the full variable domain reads SAVISQKPSRDICQRGTSLTIQCQVDSQVTMMFWYRQQPGQSLTLIATANQGSEATYESGFVIDKFPISRPNLTFSTLTVSNMSPEDSSIYLCSVGGGVLNTEAFFGQGTRLTVV.

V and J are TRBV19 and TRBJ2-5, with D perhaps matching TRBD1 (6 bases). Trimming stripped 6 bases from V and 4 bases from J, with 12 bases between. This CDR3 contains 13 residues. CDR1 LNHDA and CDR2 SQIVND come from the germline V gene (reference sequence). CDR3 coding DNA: TGTGCCAGTAGCCCCTGGACAGTAGAGACCCAGTACTTC. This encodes CASSPWTVETQYF.

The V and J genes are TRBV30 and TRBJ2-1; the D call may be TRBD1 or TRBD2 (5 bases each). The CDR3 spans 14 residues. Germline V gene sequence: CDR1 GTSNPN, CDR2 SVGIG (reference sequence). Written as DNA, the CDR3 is TGTGCTCACTGGTCAGGGAAGCGGTACAATGAGCAGTTCTTC. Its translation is CAHWSGKRYNEQFF.

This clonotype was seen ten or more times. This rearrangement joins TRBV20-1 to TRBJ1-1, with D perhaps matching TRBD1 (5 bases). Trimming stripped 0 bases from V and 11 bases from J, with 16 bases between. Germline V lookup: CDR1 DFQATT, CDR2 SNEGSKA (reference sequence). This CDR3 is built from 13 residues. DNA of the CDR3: TGCAGTGCTAGAGATAGCCAGGGTTTATCGGCTTTCTTT. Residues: CSARDSQGLSAFF.

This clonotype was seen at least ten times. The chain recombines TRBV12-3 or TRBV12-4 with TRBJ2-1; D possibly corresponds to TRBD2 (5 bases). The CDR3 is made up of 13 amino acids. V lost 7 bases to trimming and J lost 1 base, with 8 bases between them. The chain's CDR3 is CASKRDSYNEQFF. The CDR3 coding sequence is TGTGCCAGCAAACGGGATTCCTACAATGAGCAGTTCTTC.

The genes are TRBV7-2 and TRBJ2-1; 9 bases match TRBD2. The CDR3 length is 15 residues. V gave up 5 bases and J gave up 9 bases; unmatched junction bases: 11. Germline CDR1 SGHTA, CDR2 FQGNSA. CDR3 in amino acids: CASSLRGLASGEQFF. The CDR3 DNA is TGTGCCAGCAGCCTAAGGGGACTAGCCTCAGGTGAGCAGTTCTTC. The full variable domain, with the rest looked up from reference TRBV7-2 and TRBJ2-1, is GAGVSQSPSNKVTEKGKDVELRCDPISGHTALYWYRQSLGQGLEFLIYFQGNSAPDKSGLPSDRFSAERTGGSVSTLTIQRTQQEDSAVYLCASSLRGLASGEQFFGPGTRLTVL.

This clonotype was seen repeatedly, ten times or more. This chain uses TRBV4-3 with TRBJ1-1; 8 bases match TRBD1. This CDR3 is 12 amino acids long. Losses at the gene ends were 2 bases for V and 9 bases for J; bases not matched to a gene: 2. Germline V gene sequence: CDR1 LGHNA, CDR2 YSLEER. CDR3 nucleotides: TGCGCCAGCAGCCAACGACAGGGGCAAGCTTTCTTT. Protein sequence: CASSQRQGQAFF.

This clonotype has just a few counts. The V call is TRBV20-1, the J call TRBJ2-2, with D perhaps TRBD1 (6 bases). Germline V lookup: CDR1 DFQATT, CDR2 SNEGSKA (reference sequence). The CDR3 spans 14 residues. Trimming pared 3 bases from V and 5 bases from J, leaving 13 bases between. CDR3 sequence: CSASTRGRTGELFF. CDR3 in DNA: TGCAGTGCTAGTACCAGGGGTCGTACCGGGGAGCTGTTTTTT.

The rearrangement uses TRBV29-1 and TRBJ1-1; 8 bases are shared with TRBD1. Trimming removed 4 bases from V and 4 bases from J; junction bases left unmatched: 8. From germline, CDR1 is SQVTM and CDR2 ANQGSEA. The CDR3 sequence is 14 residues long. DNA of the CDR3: TGCAGCGTTGGGGGGGGACAGGAGAGCACTGAAGCTTTCTTT. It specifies CSVGGGQESTEAFF.

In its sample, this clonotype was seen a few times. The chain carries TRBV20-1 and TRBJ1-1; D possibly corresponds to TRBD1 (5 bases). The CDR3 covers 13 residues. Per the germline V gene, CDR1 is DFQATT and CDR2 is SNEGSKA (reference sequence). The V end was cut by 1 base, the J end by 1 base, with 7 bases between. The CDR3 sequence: CSARVTANTEAFF. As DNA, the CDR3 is TGCAGTGCTAGAGTGACAGCGAACACTGAAGCTTTCTTT.

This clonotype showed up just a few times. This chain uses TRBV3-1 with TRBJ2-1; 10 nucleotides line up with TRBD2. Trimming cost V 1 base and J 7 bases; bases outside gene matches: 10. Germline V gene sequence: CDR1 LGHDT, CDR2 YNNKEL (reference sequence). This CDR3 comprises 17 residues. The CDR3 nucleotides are TGTGCCAGCAGCCAAGTAAGCGGGGGGGCCCTCAGTAATGAGCAGTTCTTC. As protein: CASSQVSGGALSNEQFF.

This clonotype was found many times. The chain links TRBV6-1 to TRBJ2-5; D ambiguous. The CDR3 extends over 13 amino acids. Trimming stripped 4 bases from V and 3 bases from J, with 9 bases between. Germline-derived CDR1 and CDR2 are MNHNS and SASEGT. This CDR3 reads CASSVQREETQYF. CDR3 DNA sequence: TGTGCCAGCAGTGTACAGAGAGAAGAGACCCAGTACTTC.